The 5 T cell receptor beta chains reported below all come from one sample, sequenced in a study of shared clonotypes between healthy human individuals. The method was immunoSEQ multiplex PCR; TCRdb's version includes in-frame clones alone and lacks a portion of them. In the table there are millions of clones, 90% to 95% of which are singletons. The sequenced material came from naive CD4+ T cells from PBMCs. Subset defined: CD45RA+ positively selected. The receptor source for this set is a man between 18 and 35 years old in good health. Some clones in this sample may be carry-over from other donors' samples.

This chain connects TRBV7-2 to TRBJ2-5; tentatively, D is TRBD2 (6 bases). The CDR3 runs 15 residues. Per the germline V gene, CDR1 is SGHTA and CDR2 is FQGNSA. The V end was cut by 5 bases, the J end by 5 bases, with 18 bases between. The DNA of the CDR3 is TGTGCCAGCAGCCAAGAGTCGGGACTCCGGGAGACCCAGTACTTC. Translating it yields CASSQESGLRETQYF.

This clone appeared a single time. The rearrangement joins TRBV9 to TRBJ2-7, with 7 nucleotides matching TRBD2. V shed 0 bases, J shed 1 base, and the junction held 4 bases outside the gene matches. The length of the CDR3 is 15 residues. Germline V CDR1 and CDR2: SGDLS, YYNGEE. Here the CDR3 DNA reads TGTGCCAGCAGCGTAGCCCCGGGACTATCCTACGAGCAGTACTTC. Encoded protein: CASSVAPGLSYEQYF. Full variable domain (outside the CDR3, taken from reference TRBV9 and TRBJ2-7): DSGVTQTPKHLITATGQRVTLRCSPRSGDLSVYWYQQSLDQGLQFLIQYYNGEERAKGNILERFSAQQFPDLHSELNLSSLELGDSALYFCASSVAPGLSYEQYFGPGTRLTVT.

To note about this clone: Different DNA sequences within this sample yield the same CDR3. The chain recombines TRBV7-2 with TRBJ2-2; D may be TRBD2 (5 bases). Trimming took 1 base from V and 6 from J, leaving 12 bases between them. Germline V gene data show CDR1 as SGHTA and CDR2 as FQGNSA. CDR3 length: 15 amino acids. The CDR3: CASSLGLAESGELFF. The CDR3 DNA follows: TGTGCCAGCAGCTTAGGTCTAGCTGAGTCCGGGGAGCTGTTTTTT.

V gene TRBV11-3 combines with J gene TRBJ2-1; D remains ambiguous. The germline CDR1 and CDR2 sequences are SGHNT and YENEEA. The CDR3 extends over 14 amino acids. V was shortened by 0 bases and J by 5 bases, with 8 bases between the two germline ends. DNA for the CDR3: TGTGCCAGCAGCTTAGATCTCCAGGACAATGAGCAGTTCTTC. Protein sequence: CASSLDLQDNEQFF.

This clone was picked up a small number of times. This chain joins TRBV27 and TRBJ1-5; D is ambiguous. Germline CDR1 MNHEY, CDR2 SMNVEV (reference sequence). CDR3 size: 13 residues. Deletions cut 4 bases from V and 8 bases from J, with 12 bases between. The CDR3 protein is CASSSRRREPQHF. CDR3 DNA: TGTGCCAGCAGTTCGCGGAGACGGGAGCCCCAGCATTTT.